Below, 9 T cell receptor beta chains from the same sample are listed, as sequenced in a study of tumor and adjacent non-tumor tissue in lung cancer. The library came from three nested PCR rounds adapted from ARM-PCR protocols. TCRdb re-analysed the multiplex PCR reads in MiXCR, keeping a single row per CDR3 protein. The data contain 60,000 or so distinct CDR3 sequences, about 56% of them singletons. This sample's RNA came from whole unsorted tissue. This non-tumor lung sample came from over 3 cm beyond the tumor edge. Sequencing was performed on distant non-tumor lung tissue. These receptors were taken from a man aged 70 or older with non-small cell lung cancer.

Details on this clonotype: Mismatch with germline at one junction end may stem from a read error. In DNA form, the CDR3 reads TGTGCCAGCAGTTACTCACCGGGACAGTCCTCCGAGCAGTGCTTC. Translated, it gives CASSYSPGQSSEQCF. This rearrangement joins TRBV6-6 to TRBJ2-7; 7 positions agree with TRBD1. The CDR3 contains 15 residues. Germline CDR1 and CDR2: MNHNY and SVGAGI (reference sequence).

This clonotype counts as medium-sized. This rearrangement joins TRBV11-2 to TRBJ2-5; D remains ambiguous. Germline V gives CDR1 SGHAT, CDR2 FQNNGV. This CDR3 comprises 13 residues. The V end lost 1 base, the J end lost 4 bases, and 7 bases lay between the germline ends. The CDR3 nucleotides are TGTGCCAGCAGCTTAGCTGGACGAGAGACCCAGTACTTC. Protein sequence: CASSLAGRETQYF.

Ten or more counts support this clonotype. The rearrangement uses TRBV4-1 and TRBJ1-5; TRBD1 matches 12 bases. The length of the CDR3 is 17 residues. V shed 3 bases and J 2 bases; nucleotides not matched to a gene: 5. Germline CDR1 MGHRA, CDR2 YSYEKL. CDR3 sequence reads: CASSQGTGGRGNQPQHF. DNA of the CDR3: TGCGCCAGCAGCCAGGGGACAGGGGGCAGGGGCAATCAGCCCCAGCATTTT.

As for this clonotype: Since the CDR3 does not end with the conserved phenylalanine or tryptophan, this likely comes from a read error. The chain employs TRBV11-2 and TRBJ1-2, with TRBD1 matching 7 bases. This CDR3 contains 14 residues. Germline lookup yields CDR1 SGHAT and CDR2 FQNNGV. Trimming took 9 bases from V and 9 from J; bases not matched to a gene: 16. The CDR3, as DNA: TGTGCCAGTAGAGCCGTGACAGGGCCGTTTAGCTACACCTTA. It codes for CASRAVTGPFSYTL.

In regard to this clonotype: This may arise from a read error, as a much more abundant clone is one base away. DNA of the CDR3: TGTGCCAGCAGCCTACCTACAGTGGCTGGGGCCAACGTCCTGACTTTC. It codes for CASSLPTVAGANVLTF. The chain is built from TRBV7-9 and TRBJ2-6; no firm D call. Trimming took off 5 bases at V and 2 bases at J, with 13 bases between the two ends. Germline V gene sequence: CDR1 SEHNR, CDR2 FQNEAQ (reference sequence). This CDR3 contains 16 residues.

V gene TRBV29-1 combines with J gene TRBJ2-3; D remains ambiguous. The V gene's germline CDR1 is SQVTM and CDR2 ANQGSEA. The CDR3 has 15 amino acids. Trimming cost V 5 bases and J 6 bases, with 21 bases left between them. CDR3 in amino acids: CSVSSGAVTTDTQYF. CDR3 nucleotides: TGCAGCGTTAGTAGTGGAGCTGTTACTACGGATACGCAGTATTTT.

Points on this clonotype: At one of its ends the junction is not consistent with the germline gene, which may arise from a read error. This chain uses TRBV28 with TRBJ2-7; 8 nucleotides align to TRBD1. The germline gives CDR1 MDHEN, CDR2 SYDVKM. This CDR3 spans 14 amino acids. DNA of the CDR3: TGTGCCATCGTCGGGTGGACAGGGTCCTACGAGCAATACTTC. This gives the protein CAIVGWTGSYEQYF.

This clonotype was counted many times. The CDR3 region is CASSSIPGGPGGPDTQYF. The CDR3 DNA is TGTGCCAGCAGCTCCATTCCGGGGGGGCCGGGAGGACCAGATACGCAGTATTTT. This chain connects TRBV7-3 to TRBJ2-3; 8 bases match TRBD2. CDR1 is SGHTA and CDR2 is FQGTGA in the germline V gene. The V segment lost 4 bases and the J segment 4 bases; nucleotides outside the gene matches: 16. The CDR3 loop spans 18 amino acids. Full variable domain (missing parts from reference TRBV7-3 and TRBJ2-3): GAGVSQTPSNKVTEKGKYVELRCDPISGHTALYWYRQSLGQGPEFLIYFQGTGAADDSGLPNDRFFAVRPEGSVSTLKIQRTERGDSAVYLCASSSIPGGPGGPDTQYFGPGTRLTVL.

Details on this clonotype: A read error may be the cause here, since a much bigger clone is one base away. This chain joins TRBV6-6 and TRBJ2-3; D might be TRBD2 (5 bases). This CDR3 is built from 18 residues. CDR1 and CDR2 from the germline V gene are MNHNY and SVGAGI (reference sequence). The V gene lost 2 bases and the J gene lost 0 bases, with 18 bases spanning the gap. DNA for the CDR3: TGTGCCAGCAGTTACCCGCCCCGACAAGCGGTTAGCACAGATACGCAGTATTTT. It is translated as CASSYPPRQAVSTDTQYF.